Following are 8 T cell receptor beta chains from one sample sequenced in a study of T cell repertoires in cytomegalovirus infection. The antigens these receptors bind are not known. A single record per CDR3 protein comes from TCRdb applying MiXCR to the reads. The sample records about 280,000 distinct CDR3 sequences, roughly a fifth being singletons. The sample here was cultured PBMCs, taken from culture after CMV antigen stimulation. These receptors all stem from a human donor in good health (CMV status not recorded). Some clones in this sample may be carry-over from other donors' samples.

The chain carries TRBV20-1 and TRBJ1-1, with D hard to call. The length of the CDR3 is 13 residues. Germline V gene lookup returns CDR1 DFQATT and CDR2 SNEGSKA (reference sequence). V lost 7 bases and J lost 1, with 13 bases in between. The CDR3 nucleotides read TGCAGTGTATGGGAAAACCAGAACACTGAAGCTTTCTTT. Its translation is CSVWENQNTEAFF.

A note on this clonotype: Germline and junction disagree at one end, which may indicate a read error. The rearrangement joins TRBV2 to TRBJ2-1; TRBD2 aligns across 10 bases. The V gene's germline CDR1 is SNHLY and CDR2 FYNNEI. The CDR3 length is 15 residues. CDR3 sequence reads: CASREAGGPYNEQFF. The CDR3 DNA sequence: TGTGCCAGCAGGGAAGCGGGAGGGCCGTACAATGAGCAGTTCTTC. Looking up the rest from reference TRBV2 and TRBJ2-1 gives the full variable domain: EPEVTQTPSHQVTQMGQEVILRCVPISNHLYFYWYRQILGQKVEFLVSFYNNEISEKSEIFDDQFSVERPDGSNFTLKIRSTKLEDSAMYFCASREAGGPYNEQFFGPGTRLTVL.

This clonotype has at least ten counts. The rearrangement joins TRBV2 to TRBJ1-5; D unresolved. There are 14 residues in the CDR3. V was pared by 3 bases and J by 2 bases, with 8 bases between. From germline, CDR1 is SNHLY and CDR2 FYNNEI. CDR3 amino acids: CASSDQTRNQPQHF. The CDR3 DNA reads as TGTGCCAGCAGTGATCAGACGCGCAATCAGCCCCAGCATTTT.

The sample holds a few counts of this clonotype. The chain has TRBV19 and TRBJ2-1; 9 nucleotides align to TRBD2. Trimming cost V 3 bases and J 0 bases; bases outside gene matches: 6. CDR1 LNHDA and CDR2 SQIVND come from the germline V gene (reference sequence). The CDR3 is 17 amino acids. CDR3 in DNA: TGTGCCAGTAGTATTACTAGCGGGCTTAGCTCCTACAATGAGCAGTTCTTC. Translated: CASSITSGLSSYNEQFF.

This clonotype was detected a few times. The chain couples TRBV19 to TRBJ1-2; D may be TRBD1 (5 bases). CDR3 length: 14 residues. V lost 6 bases to trimming and J lost 4 bases, with 15 bases between them. Germline values: CDR1 LNHDA, CDR2 SQIVND (reference sequence). In nucleotides, the CDR3 is TGTGCCAGTAGAAGAGGGGAGACGGGCTATGGCTACACCTTC. Translation: CASRRGETGYGYTF.

V and J are TRBV20-1 and TRBJ2-3; 10 nucleotides line up with TRBD2. Germline-derived CDR1 and CDR2 are DFQATT and SNEGSKA (reference sequence). The V segment lost 5 bases and the J segment 3 bases; nucleotides outside the gene matches: 8. The length of the CDR3 is 15 residues. CDR3 in amino acids: CSALKAGGPTDTQYF. In nucleotides, the CDR3 is TGCAGTGCTTTAAAAGCGGGAGGGCCAACAGATACGCAGTATTTT.

This clonotype was counted only a few times. The CDR3: CASGWWGTRGTDTQYF. As DNA, the CDR3 is TGTGCTAGTGGTTGGTGGGGGACCCGGGGCACAGATACGCAGTATTTT. The V call is TRBV12-5, the J call TRBJ2-3; D could derive from TRBD1 or TRBD2 (5 bases each). From germline, CDR1 is LGHNT and CDR2 FRNRAP. The V end lost 4 bases, the J end lost 1 base, and 15 bases lay between the germline ends. There are 16 residues in the CDR3. The full variable domain, with the rest looked up from reference TRBV12-5 and TRBJ2-3, is DARVTQTPRHKVTEMGQEVTMRCQPILGHNTVFWYRQTMMQGLELLAYFRNRAPLDDSGMPKDRFSAEMPDATLATLKIQPSEPRDSAVYFCASGWWGTRGTDTQYFGPGTRLTVL.

This chain joins TRBV7-2 and TRBJ2-7; maybe TRBD1 (6 bases). Per the germline V gene, CDR1 is SGHTA and CDR2 is FQGNSA. The germline V and J ends were trimmed by 4 bases and 3 bases, with 13 bases remaining between them. CDR3 size: 14 residues. CDR3 in amino acids: CASSYTRGGYEQYF. The CDR3 coding sequence is TGTGCCAGCAGCTATACTAGAGGGGGCTACGAGCAGTACTTC.